This T cell receptor (beta chain) emerged from a study of blood T cell repertoires in COVID-19. Study information: There were acute and convalescent COVID-19 samples, and they came from the United States, Italy and Spain.

Data came from immunoSEQ multiplex PCR; TCRdb stores just in-frame clones and leaves some out. The sample consists of about 200,000 clones, approximately 88% of them appearing once. The CDR3 is 16 residues long. Trimming removed 4 bases from V and 8 bases from J; junction bases left unmatched: 9. The V gene's germline CDR1 is LNHDA and CDR2 SQIVND (reference sequence). Sequences were obtained from peripheral blood. The sequence came from a man aged 40-49 years with acute or convalescent COVID-19. This chain links TRBV19 with TRBJ2-1; 12 bases are shared with TRBD1. The CDR3 nucleotides read TGTGCCAGTAGTACCCCAGGGACAGGGGGCGGCGATGAGCAGTTCTTC. This codes for CASSTPGTGGGDEQFF.